These 17 T cell receptor beta chains came from one sample sequenced in a study of cytomegalovirus exposure and HLA in healthy donors. PCR involved 60 Vbeta and 13 Jbeta primers. The assay was immunoSEQ multiplex PCR, and TCRdb's table has in-frame clones only and misses some. The sample has approximately 150,000 clones; almost 85% are singletons. Source material: PBMCs. The receptors shown here come from a man younger than 35 in good health and CMV-seropositive.

CDR3 sequence: CASSPDSQETQYF. In DNA, the CDR3 is TGTGCCAGCTCACCCGACAGTCAAGAGACCCAGTACTTC. This chain connects TRBV18 to TRBJ2-5, with a weak D call TRBD1 (5 bases). Germline CDR1 reads KGHSH; CDR2 reads LQKENI. The CDR3 spans 13 residues. Trimming removed 3 bases at V and 2 bases at J, with 7 bases between.

This chain connects TRBV4-2 to TRBJ1-6; 8 nucleotides match TRBD1. The CDR3 runs 15 residues. Germline V gives CDR1 LGHNA, CDR2 YNFKEQ. The V gene end was trimmed by 0 bases and the J gene end by 10 bases; junction bases not matched to a gene: 5. CDR3 sequence reads: CASSQEDRARSPLHF. The CDR3 DNA sequence: TGTGCCAGCAGCCAAGAGGACAGGGCAAGATCACCCCTCCACTTT.

This rearrangement joins TRBV30 to TRBJ1-1; tentative D call: TRBD1 (5 bases). The CDR3 is made up of 13 amino acids. In germline, CDR1 is GTSNPN, CDR2 SVGIG (reference sequence). Trimming shortened V by 2 bases and J by 1 base, and 8 bases separated the two germline ends. CDR3 sequence (DNA): TGTGCCTGGAGTAAGCAGGGGAACACTGAAGCTTTCTTT. It specifies CAWSKQGNTEAFF.

The chain links TRBV18 to TRBJ1-2; D is ambiguous. The CDR3 totals 15 residues. Per the germline V gene, CDR1 is KGHSH and CDR2 is LQKENI. V shed 3 bases and J shed 2 bases, with 13 bases lying between them. CDR3 in amino acids: CASSPREGRNYGYTF. Here the CDR3 DNA reads TGTGCCAGCTCACCGAGGGAGGGCCGCAACTATGGCTACACCTTC.

This clone has only a few counts. J is TRBJ1-1 and V is TRBV19; a possible D gene is TRBD1 (6 bases). Trimming took off 7 bases at V and 4 bases at J, with 13 bases between the two ends. Germline V gives CDR1 LNHDA, CDR2 SQIVND (reference sequence). The CDR3 length is 13 residues. Here the CDR3 DNA reads TGTGCCAGTACCCTAGGGGGGGTCACTGAAGCTTTCTTT. Translated: CASTLGGVTEAFF.

The chain uses TRBV27 and TRBJ2-7; TRBD2 matches at 10 bases. The V gene's germline CDR1 is MNHEY and CDR2 SMNVEV (reference sequence). This CDR3 region has 15 residues. V was pared by 2 bases and J by 2 bases, with 3 bases of the junction left unmatched. For the CDR3, the DNA is TGTGCCAGCAGTTTAAAACTAGCGGGACCCTACGAGCAGTACTTC. Residues: CASSLKLAGPYEQYF.

The chain links TRBV30 to TRBJ1-4; D remains unclear. Germline assignment: CDR1 GTSNPN and CDR2 SVGIG (reference sequence). The CDR3 covers 13 residues. V lost 2 bases to trimming and J lost 5 bases, with 9 bases between them. The CDR3 sequence: CAWSIQPNEKLFF. DNA of the CDR3: TGTGCCTGGAGTATACAGCCGAATGAAAAACTGTTTTTT. Complete variable domain (other parts from reference TRBV30 and TRBJ1-4): SQTIHQWPATLVQPVGSPLSLECTVEGTSNPNLYWYRQAAGRGLQLLFYSVGIGQISSEVPQNLSASRPQDRQFILSSKKLLLSDSGFYLCAWSIQPNEKLFFGSGTQLSVL.

The CDR3: CATSRPRQSYGYTF. Here the CDR3 DNA reads TGTGCCACCAGCAGACCTCGACAGTCCTATGGCTACACCTTC. The chain has TRBV15 and TRBJ1-2; possible D gene TRBD1, 5 bases. The V end lost 2 bases, the J end lost 4 bases, and 11 bases lay between the germline ends. The CDR3 has 14 amino acids. The germline CDR1 and CDR2 sequences are LNHNV and YYDKDF (reference sequence).

This sequence joins TRBV5-6 and TRBJ1-2; no clear D gene. Germline V gene data show CDR1 as SGHDT and CDR2 as YYEEEE. The CDR3 has 12 residues. V dropped 5 bases and J dropped 8 bases, with 13 bases sitting between them. CDR3 bases: TGTGCCAGCAGACTTTACCCGGGGGGCTACACCTTC. Translating gives CASRLYPGGYTF.

This clone has just one count. The chain is built from TRBV28 and TRBJ2-1; TRBD1 agrees at 9 bases. The germline V gene encodes CDR1 MDHEN and CDR2 SYDVKM. V gave up 6 bases and J gave up 4 bases; unmatched junction bases: 16. The CDR3 consists of 18 residues. CDR3 amino acids: CASRQFDRGGLRYNEQFF. The CDR3 nucleotides are TGTGCCAGCAGGCAATTCGACAGGGGGGGGCTCCGGTACAATGAGCAGTTCTTC.

This chain uses TRBV5-1 with TRBJ2-6; possible D gene TRBD1, 5 bases. Germline V gene lookup returns CDR1 SGHRS and CDR2 YFSETQ. Trimming cost V 3 bases and J 0 bases, with 22 bases left between them. This CDR3 spans 20 amino acids. For the CDR3, the DNA is TGCGCCAGCAGCTCATATCCTGCGACAGACGGTAGCTCTGGGGCCAACGTCCTGACTTTC. Translating gives CASSSYPATDGSSGANVLTF.

V usage is TRBV5-1 and J usage is TRBJ1-4; 10 bases fit TRBD1. With V trimmed by 5 bases and J by 8 bases, 9 bases remained unmatched. Germline-derived CDR1 and CDR2 are SGHRS and YFSETQ. The CDR3 contains 15 residues. Written as DNA, the CDR3 is TGCGCCAGCAGTCTCCGGACAGGGGGGTTAGAAAAACTGTTTTTT. Translating gives CASSLRTGGLEKLFF.

The CDR3, as DNA: TGTGCCAGCAGTCAACAGGGGGCTAATGAAAAACTGTTTTTT. This encodes CASSQQGANEKLFF. The chain has TRBV6-5 and TRBJ1-4; 8 positions agree with TRBD1. CDR1 is MNHEY, CDR2 SVGAGI, per germline. V dropped 5 bases and J dropped 3; count of bases not matched to a gene: 2. The CDR3 runs to 14 residues.

The chain employs TRBV28 and TRBJ1-1; 10 bases line up with TRBD1. Per germline, CDR1 MDHEN and CDR2 SYDVKM. Germline trimming cut 6 bases from V and 3 bases from J; bases unmatched to any gene: 4. This CDR3 comprises 14 residues. CDR3 sequence reads: CASSLTGGYTEAFF. The CDR3 DNA sequence: TGTGCCAGCAGCCTGACAGGGGGCTACACTGAAGCTTTCTTT.

J is TRBJ2-4 and V is TRBV6-5; perhaps TRBD1 as D (6 bases). Germline V gene data show CDR1 as MNHEY and CDR2 as SVGAGI. The CDR3 consists of 13 residues. Trimming shortened V by 6 bases and J by 6 bases, and 12 bases separated the two germline ends. The CDR3 DNA follows: TGTGCCAGCAGCCAGGGGAACAGAAACATTCAGTACTTC. Translated, it gives CASSQGNRNIQYF.

The chain is built from TRBV7-8 and TRBJ2-5; 9 bases match TRBD1. V gave up 0 bases and J gave up 0 bases; unmatched junction bases: 2. Germline values: CDR1 SGHVS, CDR2 FQNEAQ. The CDR3 is 16 amino acids. The CDR3 reads CASSLAGTGHQETQYF. Written as DNA, the CDR3 is TGTGCCAGCAGCTTAGCCGGGACAGGGCACCAAGAGACCCAGTACTTC.

This clone has just a few counts. V gene TRBV5-4 combines with J gene TRBJ1-1; D gene unclear. Between the trimmed V and J ends, which lost 0 bases and 2 bases, there was a span of 2 bases. Germline V gene lookup returns CDR1 SGHNT and CDR2 YYREEE (reference sequence). This CDR3 is 12 amino acids long. The DNA for the CDR3 is TGTGCCAGCAGCTTGGCTAACACTGAAGCTTTCTTT. It translates to CASSLANTEAFF.